These 24 T cell receptor beta chains share one sample of origin, sequenced in a study of cytomegalovirus exposure and HLA in healthy donors. PCR involved 60 Vbeta and 13 Jbeta primers. TCRdb keeps only in-frame clones here, not all; method: immunoSEQ multiplex PCR. The repertoire consists of around 130,000 clones, with 80% to 90% occurring once and the leading ten covering approximately 1.8%. The sequenced material came from PBMCs. Every receptor here comes from a man aged 40-50 years in good health and CMV-seronegative.

The chain carries TRBV19 and TRBJ2-2, with D tentatively TRBD1 (6 bases). From germline, CDR1 is LNHDA and CDR2 SQIVND (reference sequence). V gave up 3 bases and J gave up 0 bases, with 14 bases separating them. This CDR3 region has 17 residues. CDR3 sequence (DNA): TGTGCCAGTAGTATGGGCAGGGGAAATACGAACACCGGGGAGCTGTTTTTT. This translates into CASSMGRGNTNTGELFF.

This chain connects TRBV5-4 to TRBJ1-1, with TRBD1 as a possible D gene (5 bases). Germline values: CDR1 SGHNT, CDR2 YYREEE (reference sequence). V dropped 4 bases and J dropped 4 bases, with 20 bases sitting between them. The CDR3 totals 16 residues. The CDR3 here is CASSHPGGRTLTEAFF. The CDR3 nucleotides read TGTGCCAGCAGCCACCCGGGGGGACGGACCCTCACTGAAGCTTTCTTT.

This clone was recorded once. This chain connects TRBV10-3 to TRBJ2-7; 8 positions agree with TRBD2. Germline V gives CDR1 ENHRY, CDR2 SYGVKD. V shed 4 bases and J 13 bases; nucleotides not matched to a gene: 18. The CDR3 has 15 amino acids. In DNA, the CDR3 is TGTGCCATCAGTGCCTCGCCAGCGGGGGCCTCAAACCCCTACTTC. This sequence encodes CAISASPAGASNPYF.

The V and J genes are TRBV19 and TRBJ1-1, with 7 bases identical to TRBD1. Germline assignment: CDR1 LNHDA and CDR2 SQIVND (reference sequence). This CDR3 contains 12 residues. Germline trimming cut 9 bases from V and 4 bases from J; bases unmatched to any gene: 5. CDR3 nucleotides: TGTGCCAGCACAGGGGTTGGCACTGAAGCTTTCTTT. Protein: CASTGVGTEAFF.

The chain links TRBV5-1 to TRBJ2-7; D ambiguous. Germline-derived CDR1 and CDR2 are SGHRS and YFSETQ. CDR3 length equals 14 residues. V lost 0 bases and J 6 bases, leaving 13 bases between the germline ends. CDR3 nucleotide sequence: TGCGCCAGCAGCTTGGCCGTTTCGGGTGTCGAGCAGTACTTC. Protein product: CASSLAVSGVEQYF.

CDR3 coding DNA: TGTGCCAGCAGTTTATTAGCGGGGGGCTCCACAGATACGCAGTATTTT. Its protein is CASSLLAGGSTDTQYF. The chain links TRBV6-5 to TRBJ2-3; TRBD2 matches at 10 bases. V was pared by 4 bases and J by 2 bases, with 6 bases of the junction left unmatched. Germline-derived CDR1 and CDR2 are MNHEY and SVGAGI. This CDR3 has 16 amino acids.

The genes are TRBV7-8 and TRBJ2-7; D call uncertain. Germline lookup yields CDR1 SGHVS and CDR2 FQNEAQ. V was cut by 2 bases and J by 4 bases, with 15 bases left in between. This CDR3 has 15 residues. DNA for the CDR3: TGTGCCAGCAGCTTAAGGCCTCCCGCAGGATACGAGCAGTACTTC. Amino acids: CASSLRPPAGYEQYF.

V usage is TRBV19 and J usage is TRBJ1-6, with 8 bases aligning to TRBD1. Trimming at V came to 7 bases and at J to 2 bases, leaving 10 bases not matched to a gene. CDR1 LNHDA and CDR2 SQIVND come from the germline V gene (reference sequence). The CDR3 sequence is 17 residues long. The CDR3 spells CASNQGAIVTYNSPLHF. The CDR3 DNA follows: TGTGCCAGTAACCAGGGGGCGATTGTAACCTATAATTCACCCCTCCACTTT.

The rearrangement joins TRBV6-5 to TRBJ1-2; tentatively, D is TRBD1 (6 bases). CDR3 length: 14 residues. With 6 bases removed from V and 1 base from J, the gap between germline ends came to 12 bases. Germline assignment: CDR1 MNHEY and CDR2 SVGAGI. Here the CDR3 reads CASSPTGSNYGYTF. The CDR3 DNA follows: TGTGCCAGCAGCCCCACAGGGAGTAACTATGGCTACACCTTC.

The rearrangement joins TRBV7-2 to TRBJ1-1; tentative D call: TRBD1 (6 bases). Germline values: CDR1 SGHTA, CDR2 FQGNSA. The CDR3 is 17 amino acids. V was cut by 1 base and J by 4 bases, with 19 bases left in between. For the CDR3, the DNA is TGTGCCAGCAGCTTAGTAGGAGGAGGGGGGGGTGGCACTGAAGCTTTCTTT. Translated, it gives CASSLVGGGGGGTEAFF.

V is TRBV10-2 and J is TRBJ2-3; the D is unclear. V dropped 5 bases and J dropped 2 bases, with 2 bases sitting between them. Germline V gives CDR1 WSHSY, CDR2 SAAADI. The CDR3 totals 11 residues. This CDR3 is CASSLTDTQYF. The CDR3 DNA follows: TGCGCCAGCAGTCTCACAGATACGCAGTATTTT.

CDR3 protein: CASSGRGTSGGSSYNEQFF. CDR3 coding DNA: TGTGCCAGCAGCGGCCGTGGGACTAGCGGAGGCAGCTCCTACAATGAGCAGTTCTTC. The V and J genes are TRBV5-4 and TRBJ2-1, with 11 nucleotides matching TRBD2. The CDR3 spans 19 residues. Unmatched junction bases numbered 12, after V lost 4 bases and J lost 0 bases. Germline V gene data show CDR1 as SGHNT and CDR2 as YYREEE (reference sequence).

V usage is TRBV7-2 and J usage is TRBJ2-2; D remains ambiguous. V lost 6 bases and J 1 base, leaving 6 bases between the germline ends. CDR1 is SGHTA, CDR2 FQGNSA, per germline. This CDR3 region has 13 residues. The CDR3 spells CASRRQNTGELFF. The CDR3 DNA reads TGTGCCAGCAGACGACAGAACACCGGGGAGCTGTTTTTT.

Comment on this clone: Other DNA sequences in this sample translate to the same CDR3. This chain connects TRBV6-5 to TRBJ1-1; D is possibly TRBD1 (5 bases). CDR3 length equals 12 residues. The V and J ends lost 2 bases and 10 bases respectively, with 11 bases between them. Looked up from germline, CDR1 is MNHEY and CDR2 is SVGAGI. CDR3 amino acids: CASSYGGGRAFF. CDR3 sequence (DNA): TGTGCCAGCAGTTACGGGGGAGGGAGAGCTTTCTTT.

The CDR3 loop is CAWRRKQVGVPEAFF. The CDR3 DNA sequence: TGTGCCTGGAGGAGGAAACAGGTTGGGGTCCCTGAAGCTTTCTTT. The chain recombines TRBV30 with TRBJ1-1, with D maybe TRBD1 (5 bases). The CDR3 is made up of 15 amino acids. Germline V gene sequence: CDR1 GTSNPN, CDR2 SVGIG (reference sequence). The V end was cut by 3 bases, the J end by 6 bases, with 20 bases between.

Details on this clone: Germline is not matched at one junction end, which may reflect a read error. The V call is TRBV28, the J call TRBJ2-6; possible D gene TRBD1, 5 bases. This CDR3 is 16 amino acids long. Germline CDR1 and CDR2: MDHEN and SYDVKM. CDR3 protein: CASSLWTASGANGLTF. In DNA, the CDR3 is TGTGCCAGCAGTTTATGGACAGCCTCTGGGGCCAACGGCCTGACTTTC.

The V gene is TRBV4-3, the J gene TRBJ2-6, with D uncertain. The CDR3 totals 15 residues. The V end was cut by 1 base, the J end by 2 bases, with 6 bases between. Germline lookup yields CDR1 LGHNA and CDR2 YSLEER. The CDR3 coding sequence is TGCGCCAGCAGCCAAGTGTCGGCTGGGGCCAACGTCCTGACTTTC. Its protein product is CASSQVSAGANVLTF.

Of note for this clone: The junction differs from germline at one of its ends, possibly a read error. The chain recombines TRBV7-2 with TRBJ2-7; 9 bases agree with TRBD2. The germline CDR1 and CDR2 sequences are SGHTA and FQGNSA. The CDR3 consists of 15 residues. CDR3: CASSLAPSGIYEQYF. The CDR3 DNA reads as TGTGCCAGCAGCCTAGCTCCTAGCGGGATCTACGAGCAGTACTTC.

The chain carries TRBV29-1 and TRBJ1-1; possible D gene TRBD1, 5 bases. Trimming shortened V by 1 base and J by 3 bases, and 12 bases separated the two germline ends. Germline V CDR1 and CDR2: SQVTM, ANQGSEA. This CDR3 contains 14 residues. This chain's CDR3 is CSVEGAGLDTEAFF. The CDR3 DNA follows: TGCAGCGTTGAAGGGGCAGGGTTGGACACTGAAGCTTTCTTT.

This sequence joins TRBV5-6 and TRBJ1-1; the D is unclear. With 0 bases removed from V and 8 bases from J, the gap between germline ends came to 14 bases. Germline assignment: CDR1 SGHDT and CDR2 YYEEEE. The CDR3 has 14 amino acids. The DNA of the CDR3 is TGTGCCAGCAGCTTGGTTCCCGGATCGGGGGAAGCTTTCTTT. It translates to CASSLVPGSGEAFF.

The gene calls are TRBV5-1 and TRBJ2-1, with 8 bases fitting TRBD2. This CDR3 is built from 16 residues. V lost 0 bases to trimming and J lost 5 bases; unmatched junction nucleotides: 7. CDR1 and CDR2 (germline): SGHRS, YFSETQ. The DNA for the CDR3 is TGCGCCAGCAGCTTGGAATTAGCGGGACCGAACAATGAGCAGTTCTTC. Its protein is CASSLELAGPNNEQFF.

To note about this clone: The junction departs from the called germline gene at one end, perhaps through a read error. The chain joins TRBV5-1 to TRBJ2-4, with D possibly being TRBD1 (6 bases). Germline CDR1 reads SGHRS; CDR2 reads YFSETQ. The CDR3 contains 13 residues. The CDR3 loop is CASSLTTGNSQYF. CDR3 DNA sequence: TGCGCCAGCAGCTTAACTACAGGGAACAGTCAGTACTTC. Full variable domain (outside the CDR3, taken from reference TRBV5-1 and TRBJ2-4): KAGVTQTPRYLIKTRGQQVTLSCSPISGHRSVSWYQQTPGQGLQFLFEYFSETQRNKGNFPGRFSGRQFSNSRSEMNVSTLELGDSALYLCASSLTTGNSQYFGAGTRLSVL.

This sequence joins TRBV5-1 and TRBJ1-4; 10 nucleotides line up with TRBD1. Looked up from germline, CDR1 is SGHRS and CDR2 is YFSETQ. This CDR3 comprises 14 residues. The ends lost 4 bases at V and 8 bases at J; junction bases unmatched: 5. The DNA for the CDR3 is TGCGCCAGCAGCCTCTCGGGACAGGGGGAAAAACTGTTTTTT. Amino acids: CASSLSGQGEKLFF.

The rearrangement joins TRBV10-3 to TRBJ1-2; the match to TRBD1 covers 10 bases. J lost 5 bases, V lost 9 bases, and 9 bases had no gene match. The CDR3 covers 14 residues. CDR1 and CDR2 (germline): ENHRY, SYGVKD. In DNA, the CDR3 is TGTGCCATTACGGGACAGGGGTTCGGGTATGGCTACACCTTC. It specifies CAITGQGFGYGYTF.